The clone carrying this T cell receptor beta chain appeared once. Its antigen is unknown. Pooling of second doses given at about 4 or about 12 weeks was done. This entry is derived from a study of T cell responses to AZD1222 COVID-19 vaccine. Sequenced by immunoSEQ multiplex PCR; TCRdb stores in-frame clones only, minus some. The sample holds under 140,000 clones, roughly 89% seen once. Study-level points and caveats: CD4 TCRs associated with vaccination spanned spike, dominating at 160-218 and 743-854. Scientists sampled the repertoires only once the peak T cell response had passed.

CDR3 length equals 13 residues. Trimming took off 5 bases at V and 9 bases at J, with 17 bases between the two ends. Sequencing was performed on peripheral blood, taken 28 days after the second AZD1222 dose. This receptor was obtained from an adult who received the AZD1222 COVID-19 vaccine. V usage is TRBV12-3 or TRBV12-4 and J usage is TRBJ2-7; D may be TRBD1 or TRBD2 (6 bases each). As DNA, the CDR3 is TGTGCCAGCAGTATCTCTAGGGGGGCGGTGCAGTACTTC. It encodes CASSISRGAVQYF.